Described below is a single T cell receptor beta chain sequence and its context. What antigen it recognizes has not been identified. No much larger clone is present one base from it, and per-base qualities are unavailable. Using the deep immunoSEQ assay, multiplex PCR amplified TCR CDR3 regions from genomic DNA. For each cell subset, the extracted genomic DNA was distributed evenly across all wells of several immunoSEQ 96-well plates, and each plate served as one replicate. For sorted subsets, 200 to 250 ng genomic DNA, equal to 30,000 to 35,000 T cell genomes, was loaded into each replicate PCR. Purified libraries were quantified with a Qubit 3.0 fluorometer, sized on a Bioanalyzer 2100, and re-quantified with the KAPA Library Quantification kit. Each immunoSEQ 96-well plate was sequenced on its own single-read 150-cycle Illumina NextSeq 550 flow cell. In the source study's methods: The immunoSEQ output contained only junctional sequences without quality scores, so filtering could not match that applied to full-length reads. To assign V/J genes and CDR3, sequences were annotated using PyIR, a Python wrapper for IgBLAST v1.9, with IMGT germline references. Reads were filtered out if the reads had weak V/J assignments (E-value above 1e-6), no CDR3, stop codons, out-of-frame junctions, or ambiguous translated residues. V3J clonotypes were defined as sequences sharing an identical inferred V gene, J gene, and CDR3 amino acid sequence. To compute the percentage overlap between repertoires, the number of shared unique clonotypes was divided by the size of the smaller repertoire. Repertoire richness was assessed with RTK rarefaction, the Chao1 estimator, and Recon v2.1 estimates of unobserved clonotypes. OLGA was used to compute generation probabilities for all TCRbeta clonotypes that the gDNA method yielded from four donors. Imported from immuneACCESS, the table was reduced by TCRdb to in-frame sequences with V and J called. These copies leave out some clones; in studies compared against another copy, an unresolved V gene accounts for under half, and the cause of the remainder is not known. V and J calls and clone size are those listed in that table; D and trimming were worked out from the DNA. The sample table lists approximately 2.3 million clones, 90% to 95% of them with a count of one. The biggest ten clones account for 0.35% to 0.5% of the sample.

Taken from the germline V gene, the CDR1 and CDR2 loops are MGHRA and YSYEKL. Trimming takes 0 bases from V and 1 base from J, and the germline ends sit 9 bases apart. The CDR3 spans 15 residues, from the cysteine through the phenylalanine. Only CDR3 DNA is held: 45 bases, read in frame from base 1. These data belong to a study of shared clonotypes between healthy human individuals (dated by TCRdb to the early 2020s). Regarding the study in general: The cohort included a few men and a couple of women between 18 and 49 years of age. For each donor, three plates each were used for CD4 naive and CD4 memory, two plates were used for CD8 naive, and one plate was used for CD8 memory. To estimate repertoire size and how much clonotype sharing occurs between individuals, the study deeply sequenced the blood TCR repertoires of five healthy adults. Libraries were prepared and TCR repertoires were sequenced by different laboratories using diverse techniques, in order to increase sequencing depth and limit assay-specific biases. Leukapheresis yielded between about 0.94 and 9.5 billion PBMCs per donor. Here is what the overall study found, with its caveats: Rarefaction of sorted-subset datasets indicated incomplete sequencing despite the large sequencing depth. Because the study included only a small number of donors, the genetic and exposure-history diversity represented was limited. Sharing across a few donors was observed for about 5% of naive CD4, 3% to 3.5% of naive CD8, over 2% of memory CD4, and less than 0.45% of memory CD8 clonotypes. Compared with non-shared clonotypes, the clonotypes found in all four sorted-subset donors had higher generation probabilities. Sampling was limited to blood, and TCR repertoires in tissue likely differ from TCR repertoires in blood. Based on pairwise subsampling, the degree of clonotype sharing among donors was expected to be affected by sequencing depth. Larger estimated clonotype richness was generally found for naive subsets than for memory subsets.

Healthy HIV-negative adults with no recently reported acute infections or vaccinations were included as donors. Only Caucasian adults living in Nashville, Tennessee, USA were represented among the donors. CD4+ T cells were enriched by magnetic negative selection, after which naive cells were positively selected on CD45RA and the negative fraction was taken as the memory subset. Blood was collected by leukapheresis, and PBMCs were isolated by Ficoll-Histopaque density gradient centrifugation and then cryopreserved in liquid nitrogen vapor phase. Analytical flow cytometry was used to check the purity and quantity of each magnetically sorted T cell population. Genomic DNA was isolated from each sorted fraction and quantified by UV absorbance on a Nanodrop 2000c.

The V and J segments used are TRBV4-1 and TRBJ1-2, with the D segment identity uncertain. The sequenced material came from naive CD4+ T cells from PBMCs. Taken with the paper, the label for cell subset or site translates to: CD45RA+ positively selected. This clonotype originated in a man aged 18 to 30 in good health. Some clones in this sample may be carry-over from other donors' samples. The CDR3 in this case is CASSQDRTVNYGYTF. The nucleotide sequence is given as TGCGCCAGCAGCCAAGATAGAACAGTTAACTATGGCTACACCTTC.